Judged by abundance, the clone carrying this T cell receptor (beta chain) is medium-sized (0.01 to 0.1%). Antigen specificity is unknown. RNA transcripts gave rise to amplified TCR beta CDR3 regions. HTBI primers were employed in a first-round RT-PCR of the TCR CDR3. TCRdb reanalysed the multiplex PCR reads using MiXCR and keeps one entry per CDR3 protein. The top ten hold 34% of the sample, which has about 49,000 distinct CDR3 sequences, roughly 51% seen once. Any patient presenting with uncontrolled infection, other autoimmune disease, pregnancy or lactation was left out. Orbital computed tomography and thyroid ultrasound, together with serum TRAb and thyroxine and clinical symptoms, were used for diagnoses. The data derive from a study of T cells in Graves' hyperthyroidism and ophthalmopathy. Study-level findings and limits: Before onset, ophthalmopathy was predicted by the model a median roughly six months earlier.

The germline V gene encodes CDR1 ENHRY and CDR2 SYGVKD. The ends were cut back, 3 bases at V and 3 bases at J, with 14 bases in the middle. The CDR3 is 15 residues long. The chain employs TRBV10-3 and TRBJ1-2; D call uncertain. The sequencing sample was made of peripheral blood or thyroid tissue (not recorded which). This TCR came from a young man with Graves' hyperthyroidism. CDR3 protein: CAISDVGRTDYGYTF. The CDR3 DNA is TGTGCCATCAGTGATGTCGGCCGGACGGACTATGGCTACACCTTC.